This entry concerns a single T cell receptor (beta chain). These data originate in a study of CD8 T cells in Susac syndrome. Reverse transcription of roughly 0.5 to 1 ug RNA was performed with random hexamers. An immunoSEQ multiplex PCR amplified TCR beta CDR3 over 54 Vbeta and 13 Jbeta. Via MiXCR, TCRdb re-called the immunoSEQ multiplex PCR reads, giving one row per CDR3 protein. The sample lists under 200,000 distinct CDR3 sequences, approximately 94% occurring once. V lost 1 base and J lost 1, with 8 bases in between. CDR1 and CDR2 from the germline V gene are SGHRS and YFSETQ. The CDR3 runs to 15 residues.

Sequencing input: CD4+ T cells from PBMCs. The TCR was taken from a human donor with Susac syndrome. This chain joins TRBV5-1 and TRBJ2-2; no clear D. Here the CDR3 DNA reads TGCGCCAGCAGCTTGCACGGAATGAACACCGGGGAGCTGTTTTTT. This encodes CASSLHGMNTGELFF.